This entry describes one TCR beta chain. The repertoire was sequenced with immunoSEQ multiplex PCR; TCRdb's copy has only in-frame clones and lacks some. Of fewer than 400,000 clones in the sample, approximately 91% were seen once. Treatment given: some 20 received Ad26.COV2.S at low or high dose, single or two shots; about 5 received placebo; per-sample allocation not given. Repertoires come from day 63 after the first vaccine or placebo injection. This entry comes from a study of Ad26.COV2.S vaccination and SARS-CoV-2 variants. This receptor was taken from a person aged 18-65 years who received the Ad26.COV2.S COVID-19 vaccine or a placebo. The sequencing here drew on peripheral blood, taken in a trial of Ad26.COV2.S vaccine versus placebo.

CDR3: CASSVVSSADTQYF. As DNA, the CDR3 is TGTGCCAGCAGCGTAGTCTCTAGCGCAGATACGCAGTATTTT. The gene calls are TRBV9 and TRBJ2-3; maybe TRBD2 (6 bases). Trimming shortened V by 0 bases and J by 4 bases, and 9 bases separated the two germline ends. CDR1 is SGDLS and CDR2 is YYNGEE in the germline V gene. This CDR3 is 14 amino acids long.